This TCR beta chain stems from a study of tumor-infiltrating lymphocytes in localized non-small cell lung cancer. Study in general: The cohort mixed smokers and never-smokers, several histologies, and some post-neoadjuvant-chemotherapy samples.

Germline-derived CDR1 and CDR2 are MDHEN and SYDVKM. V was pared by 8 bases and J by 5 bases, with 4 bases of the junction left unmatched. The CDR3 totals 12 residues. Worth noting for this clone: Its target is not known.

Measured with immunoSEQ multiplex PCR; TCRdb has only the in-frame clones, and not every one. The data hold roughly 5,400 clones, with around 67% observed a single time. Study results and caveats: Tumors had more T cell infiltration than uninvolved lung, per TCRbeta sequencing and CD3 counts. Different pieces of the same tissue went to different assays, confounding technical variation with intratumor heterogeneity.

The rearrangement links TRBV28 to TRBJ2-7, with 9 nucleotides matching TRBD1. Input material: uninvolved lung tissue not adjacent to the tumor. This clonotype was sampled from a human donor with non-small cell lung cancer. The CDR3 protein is CASGDREDEQYF. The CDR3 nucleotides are TGTGCCAGCGGGGACAGGGAGGACGAGCAGTACTTC.